This T cell receptor beta chain came from a study of early stage breast cancer tumors. Study-wide context: Average read coverage per sample was roughly 9.3-fold.

Findings and caveats of the study: Enriched TCRB sequences shared across patients were mostly commonly generated sequences.

Concerning this clone itself: Antigen unknown.

Germline CDR1 reads MNHEY; CDR2 reads SVGAGI. This CDR3 is built from 13 residues. The V gene lost 10 bases and the J gene lost 5 bases, with 14 bases spanning the gap. Each sample had two DNA replicates, 0.5 to 0.65 ug blood or about 1.4 ug tissue. Only in-frame clones appear in the TCRdb table, and some are missing; sequencing was by immunoSEQ multiplex PCR. The sample records tens of thousands of clones, around 90% being singletons. Material for sequencing was blood. The genes are TRBV6-5 and TRBJ1-4; no reliable D call. The clonotype originates from a person aged 65-85 years with breast cancer. CDR3 in amino acids: CATRLSGNEKLFF. Written as DNA, the CDR3 is TGTGCCACCAGACTTTCAGGCAATGAAAAACTGTTTTTT.